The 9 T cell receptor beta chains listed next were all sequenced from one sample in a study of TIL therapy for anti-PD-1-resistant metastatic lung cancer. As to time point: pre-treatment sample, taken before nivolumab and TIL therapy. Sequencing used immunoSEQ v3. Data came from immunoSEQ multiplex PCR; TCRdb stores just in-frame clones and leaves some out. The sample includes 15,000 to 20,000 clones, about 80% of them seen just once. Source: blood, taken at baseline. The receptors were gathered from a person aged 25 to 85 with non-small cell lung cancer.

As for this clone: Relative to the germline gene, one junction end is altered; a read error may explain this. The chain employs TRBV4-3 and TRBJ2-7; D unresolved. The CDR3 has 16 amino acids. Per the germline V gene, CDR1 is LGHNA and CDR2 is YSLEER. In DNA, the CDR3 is TGCGTCAGCAGCCAACACGGCGCAGCCAGCTCCTACGAGCAGTACTTC. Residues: CVSSQHGAASSYEQYF.

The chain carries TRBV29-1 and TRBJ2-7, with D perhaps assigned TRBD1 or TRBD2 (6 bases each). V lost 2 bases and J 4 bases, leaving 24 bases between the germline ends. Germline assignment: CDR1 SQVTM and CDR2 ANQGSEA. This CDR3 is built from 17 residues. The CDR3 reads CSVEYRAGRGTLYEQYF. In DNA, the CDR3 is TGCAGCGTTGAATACAGGGCAGGACGCGGGACGTTATACGAGCAGTACTTC.

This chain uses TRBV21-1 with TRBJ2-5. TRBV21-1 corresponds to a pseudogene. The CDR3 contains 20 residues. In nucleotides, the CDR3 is TGTGCCAGCAGCAAAGGACGAGAACGACAACCAACGGGACGGCAAGAGACCCAGTACTTC. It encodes CASSKGRERQPTGRQETQYF.

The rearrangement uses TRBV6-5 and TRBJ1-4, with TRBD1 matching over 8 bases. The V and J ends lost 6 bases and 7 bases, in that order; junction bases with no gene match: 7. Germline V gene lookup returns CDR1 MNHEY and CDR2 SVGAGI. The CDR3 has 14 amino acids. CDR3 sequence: CASRTGQESEKLFF. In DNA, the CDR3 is TGTGCCAGCAGAACGGGACAGGAAAGTGAAAAACTGTTTTTT.

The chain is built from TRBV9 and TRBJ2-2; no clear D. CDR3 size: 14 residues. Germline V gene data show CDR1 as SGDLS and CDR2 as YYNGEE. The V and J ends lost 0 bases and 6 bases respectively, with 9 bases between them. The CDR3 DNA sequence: TGTGCCAGCAGCGTAGAGGCCCACCCCGGGGAGCTGTTTTTT. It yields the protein CASSVEAHPGELFF.

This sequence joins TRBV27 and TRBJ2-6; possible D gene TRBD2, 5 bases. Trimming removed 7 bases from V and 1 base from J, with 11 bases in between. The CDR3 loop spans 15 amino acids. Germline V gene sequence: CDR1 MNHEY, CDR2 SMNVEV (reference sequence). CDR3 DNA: TGTGCCAGCAACGCTGGGGAGTCTGGGGCCAACGTCCTGACTTTC. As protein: CASNAGESGANVLTF.

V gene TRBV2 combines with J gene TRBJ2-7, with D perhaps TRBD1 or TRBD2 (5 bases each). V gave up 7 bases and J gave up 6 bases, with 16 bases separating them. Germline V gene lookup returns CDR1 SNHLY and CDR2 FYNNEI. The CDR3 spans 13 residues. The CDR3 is CASNWDPRSEQYF. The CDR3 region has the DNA TGTGCCAGCAATTGGGACCCGCGGAGCGAGCAGTACTTC.

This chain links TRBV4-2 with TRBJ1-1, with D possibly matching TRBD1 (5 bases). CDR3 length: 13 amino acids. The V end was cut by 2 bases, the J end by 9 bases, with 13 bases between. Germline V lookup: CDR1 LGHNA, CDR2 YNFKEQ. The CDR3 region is CASSQTAEGKAFF. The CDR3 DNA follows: TGTGCCAGCAGCCAAACCGCCGAGGGGAAAGCTTTCTTT.

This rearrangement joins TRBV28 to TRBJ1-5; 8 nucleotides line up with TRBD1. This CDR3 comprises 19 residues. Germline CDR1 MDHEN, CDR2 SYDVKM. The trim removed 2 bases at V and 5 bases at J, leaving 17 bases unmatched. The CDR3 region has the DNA TGTGCCAGCAGTTTACGGACAGGGCTAGGGGTCTTTGGCGATCAGCCCCAGCATTTT. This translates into CASSLRTGLGVFGDQPQHF. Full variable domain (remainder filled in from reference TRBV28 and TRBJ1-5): DVKVTQSSRYLVKRTGEKVFLECVQDMDHENMFWYRQDPGLGLRLIYFSYDVKMKEKGDIPEGYSVSREKKERFSLILESASTNQTSMYLCASSLRTGLGVFGDQPQHFGDGTRLSIL.